These T cell receptor beta chains were read from a single sample in a study of control samples from healthy donors and cancer patients. Measured with immunoSEQ multiplex PCR; TCRdb has only the in-frame clones, and not every one. The repertoire holds tens of thousands of clones, around 87% seen once, with under 3% in the top ten. The sample was PBMCs. Receptors originate from a woman between 45 and 65 years old with head and neck cancer. Both conserved end residues are part of each CDR3. Each record gives: J gene, clone size, D gene, V gene, CDR3 DNA, CDR3 protein. D genes are given only for firm matches. Only some rows state a clone size, as once, few, many or a class for expanded clones.

j_gene: TRBJ1-3
abundance: NA
d_gene: TRBD1
v_gene: TRBV5-6
CDR3nt: TGTGCCAGCAGTAGGACAGGTTTCTCTGGAAACACCATATATTTT
CDR3aa: CASSRTGFSGNTIYF

j_gene: TRBJ2-4
abundance: NA
d_gene: TRBD1
v_gene: TRBV29-1
CDR3nt: TGCAGCGTCGACAGGGGTGAGAACATTCAGTACTTC
CDR3aa: CSVDRGENIQYF

j_gene: TRBJ1-1
abundance: NA
d_gene: NA
v_gene: TRBV7-9
CDR3nt: TGTGCCAGCAGCCTCACAGGGTTCACTGAAGCTTTCTTT
CDR3aa: CASSLTGFTEAFF

j_gene: TRBJ2-1
abundance: NA
d_gene: TRBD2
v_gene: TRBV7-6
CDR3nt: TGTGCCAGCAGCCCCCTAGCGGGGGGGAGATTAAATGAGCAGTTCTTC
CDR3aa: CASSPLAGGRLNEQFF

j_gene: TRBJ1-6
abundance: NA
d_gene: NA
v_gene: TRBV3-1/TRBV3-2
CDR3nt: TGTGCCAGCAGCCAGTCGGGGGCGGGTAATTCACCCCTCCACTTT
CDR3aa: CASSQSGAGNSPLHF

j_gene: TRBJ2-3
abundance: NA
d_gene: NA
v_gene: TRBV6-4
CDR3nt: TGTGCCAGCAGTGAAAAAGGGGAGCTAAATACGCAGTATTTT
CDR3aa: CASSEKGELNTQYF

j_gene: TRBJ2-1
abundance: once
d_gene: NA
v_gene: TRBV18
CDR3nt: TGTGCCAGCTCACCGCAGATTGGGGACGATGAGCAGTTCTTC
CDR3aa: CASSPQIGDDEQFF

j_gene: TRBJ2-3
abundance: NA
d_gene: NA
v_gene: TRBV7-2
CDR3nt: TGTGCCAGCAGCTTAGCAGGCCATACGCAGTATTTT
CDR3aa: CASSLAGHTQYF

j_gene: TRBJ1-2
abundance: once
d_gene: NA
v_gene: TRBV28
CDR3nt: TGTGCCAGCAGTTTCGTGGGGTATGGCTACACCTTC
CDR3aa: CASSFVGYGYTF

j_gene: TRBJ1-4
abundance: NA
d_gene: NA
v_gene: TRBV18
CDR3nt: TGTGCCAGCTCACCGACAGGAGGCGAAAAACTGTTTTTT
CDR3aa: CASSPTGGEKLFF

j_gene: TRBJ2-3
abundance: NA
d_gene: TRBD2
v_gene: TRBV7-2
CDR3nt: TGTGCCAGCAGCTTAGTGGGCGGGGGGGCCGCAGATACGCAGTATTTT
CDR3aa: CASSLVGGGAADTQYF

j_gene: TRBJ2-7
abundance: NA
d_gene: NA
v_gene: TRBV28
CDR3nt: TGTGCCAGCAGCAACACAGGGACCTACGAGCAGTACTTC
CDR3aa: CASSNTGTYEQYF

j_gene: TRBJ2-1
abundance: few
d_gene: NA
v_gene: TRBV3-1/TRBV3-2
CDR3nt: TGTGCCAGCAGCCCCAGGGCCTCCCACAATGAGCAGTTCTTC
CDR3aa: CASSPRASHNEQFF

j_gene: TRBJ2-7
abundance: NA
d_gene: NA
v_gene: TRBV6-2/TRBV6-3
CDR3nt: TGTGCCAGCAGCCGGGACGTAGCCTACGAGCAGTACTTC
CDR3aa: CASSRDVAYEQYF

j_gene: TRBJ1-5
abundance: NA
d_gene: NA
v_gene: TRBV25-1
CDR3nt: TGTGCCAGCGGCCCTGTCGGGGGGGATCAGCCCCAGCATTTT
CDR3aa: CASGPVGGDQPQHF

j_gene: TRBJ2-7
abundance: NA
d_gene: NA
v_gene: TRBV6-1
CDR3nt: TGTGCCAGCAGTGAAGGTGCAGGGTACGGCGAGCAGTACTTC
CDR3aa: CASSEGAGYGEQYF

j_gene: TRBJ2-5
abundance: NA
d_gene: NA
v_gene: TRBV9
CDR3nt: TGTGCCAGCAGCGTAGCTACATCGGGGGCCGGGGGGACTCCTCAGGAGACCCAGTACTTC
CDR3aa: CASSVATSGAGGTPQETQYF

j_gene: TRBJ1-5
abundance: NA
d_gene: TRBD1
v_gene: TRBV4-2
CDR3nt: TGTGCCAGCAGCCATCCCGGACAGGGAAGTACCGCCCAGCATTTT
CDR3aa: CASSHPGQGSTAQHF

j_gene: TRBJ1-4
abundance: once
d_gene: NA
v_gene: TRBV2
CDR3nt: TGTGCCTCCGCCGCGGGCACTAATGAAAAACTGTTTTTT
CDR3aa: CASAAGTNEKLFF

j_gene: TRBJ2-2
abundance: NA
d_gene: TRBD1
v_gene: TRBV23-1
CDR3nt: TGCGCCAGCAGTTCGGGACAGGGGGAATGTCCTACCGGGGAGCTGTTTTTT
CDR3aa: CASSSGQGECPTGELFF

j_gene: TRBJ1-4
abundance: NA
d_gene: NA
v_gene: TRBV5-1
CDR3nt: TGCGCCAGCTCCCGGTCGGGGGCGGAGGAAAAACTGTTTTTT
CDR3aa: CASSRSGAEEKLFF

j_gene: TRBJ2-2
abundance: NA
d_gene: NA
v_gene: TRBV24-1
CDR3nt: TGTGCCACCACCCTAGGCGGCACCGGGGAGCTGTTTTTT
CDR3aa: CATTLGGTGELFF

j_gene: TRBJ1-2
abundance: NA
d_gene: NA
v_gene: TRBV28
CDR3nt: TGTGCCAGCAGTCTCAGACAGAGAAGTAACTATGGCTACACCTTC
CDR3aa: CASSLRQRSNYGYTF

j_gene: TRBJ2-3
abundance: NA
d_gene: NA
v_gene: TRBV7-2
CDR3nt: TGTGCCAGCAGCTTAATTCCCCCCCGAAGTGGCGATACGCAGTATTTT
CDR3aa: CASSLIPPRSGDTQYF

j_gene: TRBJ2-7
abundance: NA
d_gene: NA
v_gene: TRBV6-2/TRBV6-3
CDR3nt: TGTGCCAGCAGTTACGCTCGGGATCTGGGCGAGCAGTACTTC
CDR3aa: CASSYARDLGEQYF

j_gene: TRBJ1-1
abundance: NA
d_gene: NA
v_gene: TRBV7-9
CDR3nt: TGTGCCAGCAGCCCCACCCAGGGACCGAACACTGAAGCTTTCTTT
CDR3aa: CASSPTQGPNTEAFF

j_gene: TRBJ2-7
abundance: NA
d_gene: NA
v_gene: TRBV7-2
CDR3nt: TGTGCCAGCAGCTTATTGAACAACTACGAGCAGTACTTC
CDR3aa: CASSLLNNYEQYF

j_gene: TRBJ1-2
abundance: NA
d_gene: TRBD1
v_gene: TRBV2
CDR3nt: TGTGCCAGCAGAGCACGGACAGGGGGCCATGGCTACACCTTC
CDR3aa: CASRARTGGHGYTF

j_gene: TRBJ2-5
abundance: NA
d_gene: NA
v_gene: TRBV7-2
CDR3nt: TGTGCCAGCAGCAGGCGAACTCAAGAGACCCAGTACTTC
CDR3aa: CASSRRTQETQYF

j_gene: TRBJ1-1
abundance: NA
d_gene: NA
v_gene: TRBV2
CDR3nt: TGTGCCAGCAGTGAAGCGCTTCTCAGGCTGAATACTGAAGCTTTCTTT
CDR3aa: CASSEALLRLNTEAFF

j_gene: TRBJ1-1
abundance: NA
d_gene: NA
v_gene: TRBV5-4
CDR3nt: TGTGCCAGCAGCTCGCGGGGGTTTGAAGCTTTCTTT
CDR3aa: CASSSRGFEAFF

j_gene: TRBJ1-1
abundance: NA
d_gene: NA
v_gene: TRBV30
CDR3nt: TGTGCCTGGGGGGGCCAGTCTGAAGCTTTCTTT
CDR3aa: CAWGGQSEAFF

j_gene: TRBJ1-3
abundance: NA
d_gene: TRBD1
v_gene: TRBV18
CDR3nt: TGTGCCAGCTCACCGATCAGGGGGGGCGCGGACTCTGGAAACACCATATATTTT
CDR3aa: CASSPIRGGADSGNTIYF

j_gene: TRBJ2-7
abundance: NA
d_gene: NA
v_gene: TRBV28
CDR3nt: TGTGCCAGTCCACCCTCCGCTGGGCTTACCTACGAGCAGTACTTC
CDR3aa: CASPPSAGLTYEQYF

j_gene: TRBJ1-5
abundance: NA
d_gene: NA
v_gene: TRBV28
CDR3nt: TGTGCCAGCAGCCCCACGCAGGGGAGCAATCAGCCCCAGCATTTT
CDR3aa: CASSPTQGSNQPQHF

j_gene: TRBJ2-1
abundance: NA
d_gene: TRBD2
v_gene: TRBV28
CDR3nt: TGTGCCAGCAGTTTATATAGCGGGGGGAAAATCTACAATGAGCAGTTCTTC
CDR3aa: CASSLYSGGKIYNEQFF

j_gene: TRBJ1-6
abundance: NA
d_gene: NA
v_gene: TRBV2
CDR3nt: TGTGCCAGCAGGGGACCCGGGGAGCATTCACCCCTCCACTTT
CDR3aa: CASRGPGEHSPLHF

j_gene: TRBJ1-2
abundance: few
d_gene: NA
v_gene: TRBV4-2
CDR3nt: TGTGCCAGCAGCCAAGACGACCCCAGGACAGAAAACTATGGCTACACCTTC
CDR3aa: CASSQDDPRTENYGYTF

j_gene: TRBJ2-3
abundance: few
d_gene: NA
v_gene: TRBV3-1/TRBV3-2
CDR3nt: TGTGCCAGCAGCCAGGGGCTCCCCACAGATACGCAGTATTTT
CDR3aa: CASSQGLPTDTQYF

j_gene: TRBJ2-7
abundance: NA
d_gene: NA
v_gene: TRBV4-2
CDR3nt: TGTGCCAGCAGCCAAGATCAGATCCGGAGGGAACCCTACGAGCAGTACTTC
CDR3aa: CASSQDQIRREPYEQYF

j_gene: TRBJ1-2
abundance: NA
d_gene: TRBD1
v_gene: TRBV27
CDR3nt: TGTGCCAGCAGTCCGTCGGGACAGCCCACCTATGGCTACACCTTC
CDR3aa: CASSPSGQPTYGYTF

j_gene: TRBJ2-4
abundance: NA
d_gene: NA
v_gene: TRBV28
CDR3nt: TGTGCCAGCAGTCCGTCAGGGTTCACGGACATTCAGTACTTC
CDR3aa: CASSPSGFTDIQYF